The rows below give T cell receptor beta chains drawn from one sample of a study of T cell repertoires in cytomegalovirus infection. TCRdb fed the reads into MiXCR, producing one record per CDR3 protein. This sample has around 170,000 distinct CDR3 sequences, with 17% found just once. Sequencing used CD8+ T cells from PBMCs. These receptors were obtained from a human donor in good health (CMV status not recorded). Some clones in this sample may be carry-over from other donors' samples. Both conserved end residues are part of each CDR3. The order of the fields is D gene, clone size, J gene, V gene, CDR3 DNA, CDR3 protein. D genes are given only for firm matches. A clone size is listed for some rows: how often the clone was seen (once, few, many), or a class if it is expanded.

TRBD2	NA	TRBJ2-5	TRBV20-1	TGCAGTGCTAGATCCGCCGGGACTAGCGGGAGATTGGAGACCCAGTACTTC	CSARSAGTSGRLETQYF
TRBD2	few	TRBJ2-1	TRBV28	TGTGCCAGCAGTTTATATCCGGGAGGGCTGGACAATGAGCAGTTCTTC	CASSLYPGGLDNEQFF
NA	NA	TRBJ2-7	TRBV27	TGTGCCAGCAGTTCTGTTGTACCCTACGAGCAGTACTTC	CASSSVVPYEQYF
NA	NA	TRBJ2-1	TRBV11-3	TGTGCCAGCAGCTTAGCAGGGAGTAGCCATGAGCAGTTCTTC	CASSLAGSSHEQFF
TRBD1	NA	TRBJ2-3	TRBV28	TGTGCCAGCAGCCCGGACAGGGGCGGGGGCACAGATACGCAGTATTTT	CASSPDRGGGTDTQYF
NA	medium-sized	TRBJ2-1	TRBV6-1	TGTGCCAGTACGGAGCTAGGAGGGAATGAGCAGTTCTTC	CASTELGGNEQFF
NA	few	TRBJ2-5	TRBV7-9	TGTGCCAGCAGCTTAGACCTCCGGGAGACCCAGTACTTC	CASSLDLRETQYF
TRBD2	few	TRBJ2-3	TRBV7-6	TGTGCCAGCAGCTTATATGGGCTAGCGGGGGCTAGCACAGATACGCAGTATTTT	CASSLYGLAGASTDTQYF
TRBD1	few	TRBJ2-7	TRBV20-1	TGCAGTGCTAGAGGGACAGGCACCTACGAGCAGTACTTC	CSARGTGTYEQYF
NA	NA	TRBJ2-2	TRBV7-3	TGTGCCAGCTGCCTGATCGGGGAGCTGTTTTTT	CASCLIGELFF
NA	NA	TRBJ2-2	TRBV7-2	TGTGCCAGCGCCCAAAGGGACAAGAACACCGGGGAGCTGTTTTTT	CASAQRDKNTGELFF
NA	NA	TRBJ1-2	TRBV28	TGTGCCAGCATCCCAGAAAGGGCTTTCTATGGCTACACCTTC	CASIPERAFYGYTF
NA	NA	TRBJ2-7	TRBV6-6	TGTGCCAGCAGTTATTCCCTTAGCTCCTACGAGCAGTACTTC	CASSYSLSSYEQYF
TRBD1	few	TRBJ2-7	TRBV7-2	TGTGCCAGCGGACGACAGGGGCACGAGCAGTACTTC	CASGRQGHEQYF
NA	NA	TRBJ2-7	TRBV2	TGTGCCAGCAGTGAAGGTCTAGTTAGTGAGCAGTACTTC	CASSEGLVSEQYF
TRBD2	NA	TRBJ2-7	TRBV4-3	TGCGCCAACAGCCAAAGACTAGCGGGAGGTCGTTACGAGCCGTACTTC	CANSQRLAGGRYEPYF
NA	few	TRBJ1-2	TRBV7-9	NA	CASSVGGQYFGYTF
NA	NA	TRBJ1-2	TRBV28	TGTGCCAGCAGTCTATGGACAGCGAAGCATGGCTACACCTTC	CASSLWTAKHGYTF
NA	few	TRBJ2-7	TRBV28	TGTGCCAGCGGCTCATTGAGCGGCCAGGGCTACGAGCAGTACTTC	CASGSLSGQGYEQYF
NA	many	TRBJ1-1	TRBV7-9	TGTGCCAGCAGCTTGGACGGTGAAGCTTTCTTT	CASSLDGEAFF
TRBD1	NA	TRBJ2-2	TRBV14	TGTGCCAGCAGCCGGCGGAGGACAGGGGGCACCGGGGAGCTGTTTTTT	CASSRRRTGGTGELFF
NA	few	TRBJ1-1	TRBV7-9	TGTGCCAGCAGCGAAGGACCGACGAACACTGAAGCTTTCTTT	CASSEGPTNTEAFF
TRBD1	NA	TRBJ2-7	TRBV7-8	TGTGCCAGCAGCTTAGGTACCGGGACAGCCGACCGGTACGAGCAGTACTTC	CASSLGTGTADRYEQYF
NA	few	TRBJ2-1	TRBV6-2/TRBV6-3	TGTGCCAGCAGCGGGGGACTCAACAATGAGCAGTTCTTC	CASSGGLNNEQFF
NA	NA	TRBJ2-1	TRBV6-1	TGTGCCAGCAGTGAAACGGCGGGGACGATCAATGAGCAGTTCTTC	CASSETAGTINEQFF
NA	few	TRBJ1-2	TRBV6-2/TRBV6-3	TGTGCCAGCAGCCCCCGGGGGGGAATCGGCGACTATGGCTACACCTTC	CASSPRGGIGDYGYTF
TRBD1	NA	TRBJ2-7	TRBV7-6	TGTGCCAGCAGCTTCGCCGGGACAGGGGGCGGTTACGAGCAGTACTTC	CASSFAGTGGGYEQYF
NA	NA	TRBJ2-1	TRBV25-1	TGTGCCAGCAGTATGCGGACAGACTACAATGAGCAGTTCTTC	CASSMRTDYNEQFF
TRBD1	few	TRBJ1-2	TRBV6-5	TGTGCCAGCAGTCCAACGGGACAGGAGGATCGGGGCTACACCTTC	CASSPTGQEDRGYTF
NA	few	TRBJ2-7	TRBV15	TGTGCCACCAGGGGTCTTAAATCCTACGAGCAGTACTTC	CATRGLKSYEQYF
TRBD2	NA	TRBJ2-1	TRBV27	TGTGCCAGCAGTTCCGATGGGCTAGCGGACAATGAGCAGTTCTTC	CASSSDGLADNEQFF
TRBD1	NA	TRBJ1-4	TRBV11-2	TGTGCCAGCAGCTTAGGCGACAGGGGTGGGGGTGAAAAACTGTTTTTT	CASSLGDRGGGEKLFF
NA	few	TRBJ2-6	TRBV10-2	TGCGCCAGCAGTGGAGCAGGGTACGGGGCCAACGTCCTGACTTTC	CASSGAGYGANVLTF
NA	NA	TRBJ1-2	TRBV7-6	TGTGCCAGCAGCTTAGATAAGACCTCATTCGGCTACACCTTC	CASSLDKTSFGYTF
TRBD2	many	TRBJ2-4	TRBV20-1	TGCAGTGCTAGTCCTCTAGCGGGAGAGGACATTCAGTACTTC	CSASPLAGEDIQYF
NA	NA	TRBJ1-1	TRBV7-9	TGTGCCGTGATAGAGGCAGCCTCGGGGGGGGCCGGACTCATGAACACTGAAGCTTTCTTT	CAVIEAASGGAGLMNTEAFF
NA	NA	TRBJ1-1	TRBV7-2	TGTGCCATCAGCATAAACAGGGAAGCTTTCTTT	CAISINREAFF
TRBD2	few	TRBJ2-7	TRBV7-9	TGTGCCAGCAGCTTAGGGAGCGGGGGTTCCTACGAGCAGTACTTC	CASSLGSGGSYEQYF
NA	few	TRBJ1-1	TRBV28	TGTGCCAGCAGTTATAACGAAGCTTTCTTT	CASSYNEAFF
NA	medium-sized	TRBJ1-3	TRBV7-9	TGTGCCAGCAGCCCTGGTGGACTGCGCTCTGGAAACACCATATATTTT	CASSPGGLRSGNTIYF
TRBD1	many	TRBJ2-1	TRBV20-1	TGCAGCAGTACAGGGGTTCTAAGTTCAGAGGAGCAGTTCTTC	CSSTGVLSSEEQFF
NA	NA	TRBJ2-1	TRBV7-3	TGTGCCAGCAGTTCCCTACGACTTGCAAGGTACAATGAGCAGTTCTTC	CASSSLRLARYNEQFF
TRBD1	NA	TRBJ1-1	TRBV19	TGTGCCAGTAAGGACAGGCGGAACACTGAAGCTTTCTTT	CASKDRRNTEAFF
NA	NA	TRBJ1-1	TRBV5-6	TGTGCCAGCAGCGGGCAGGGGAACACTGAAGCTTTCTTT	CASSGQGNTEAFF
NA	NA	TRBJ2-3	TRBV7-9	TGTGCCAGCAGCTCCACTCCCACAGATACGCAGTATTTT	CASSSTPTDTQYF
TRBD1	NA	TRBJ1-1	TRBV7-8	TGTGCCAGCAGCTTAGCGCTTAGGACAGGGGGCGGAATGAACACTGAAGCTTTCTTT	CASSLALRTGGGMNTEAFF
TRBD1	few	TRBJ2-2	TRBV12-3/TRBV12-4	TGTGCCAGCATCGACGGACAGGGTCGCGCCGGGGAGCTGTTTTTT	CASIDGQGRAGELFF
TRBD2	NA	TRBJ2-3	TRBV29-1	TGCAGCGTCATAGCGGGAGAAGCCGATACGCAGTATTTT	CSVIAGEADTQYF
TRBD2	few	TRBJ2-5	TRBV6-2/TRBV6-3	TGTGCCAGCAGCGAGCGGGAGAAAGAGACCCAGTACTTC	CASSEREKETQYF
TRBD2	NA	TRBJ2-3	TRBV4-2	TGTGCCAGCAGCAGCGGGGACTCGGCCACAGATACGCAGTATTTT	CASSSGDSATDTQYF